This TCR beta chain derives from a study of T cells after yellow fever vaccination. Study-level findings and limits: Clones that expanded after primary vaccination mostly reappeared after the booster (96% CD4, about 89% CD8).

This clonotype was seen a few times. What it binds is not known. Trimming left V 7 bases short and J 2 bases short, with 17 bases between. CDR1 is SQVTM, CDR2 ANQGSEA, per germline. CDR3 length: 15 residues. TCRdb reprocessed the 5' RACE reads with MiXCR, giving one entry per CDR3 protein. Of fewer than 85,000 distinct CDR3 sequences listed, 7.7% are singletons. V gene TRBV29-1 combines with J gene TRBJ1-4; D is unresolved. This sequence originates from a young man who received the YFV17D yellow fever vaccine. Sequencing used CD8+ T cells sorted from PBMCs, obtained on the day of the yellow fever booster vaccination. The chain's CDR3 is CSALDGVGTNEKLFF. The CDR3 DNA sequence: TGCAGCGCCCTGGACGGGGTCGGGACTAATGAAAAACTGTTTTTT.